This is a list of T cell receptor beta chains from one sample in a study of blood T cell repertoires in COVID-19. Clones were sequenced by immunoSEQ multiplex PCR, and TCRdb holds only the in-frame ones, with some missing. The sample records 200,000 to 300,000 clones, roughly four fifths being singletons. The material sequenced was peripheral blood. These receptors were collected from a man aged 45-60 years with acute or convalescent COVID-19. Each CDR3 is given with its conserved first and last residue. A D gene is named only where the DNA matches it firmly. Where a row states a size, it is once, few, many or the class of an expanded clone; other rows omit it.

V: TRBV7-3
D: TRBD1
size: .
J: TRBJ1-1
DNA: TGTGCCAGCAGCGAACGAGGGGGCAACACTGAAGCTTTCTTT
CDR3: CASSERGGNTEAFF

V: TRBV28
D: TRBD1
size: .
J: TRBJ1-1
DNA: TGTGCCAGCACCCAACAGGGGGGAAACACTGAAGCTTTCTTT
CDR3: CASTQQGGNTEAFF

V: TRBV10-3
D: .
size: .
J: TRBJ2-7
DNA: TGTGCCATCAGTGAGTCCACGAGGGAGATCGACGAGCAGTACTTC
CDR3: CAISESTREIDEQYF

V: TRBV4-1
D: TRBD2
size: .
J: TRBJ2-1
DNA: TGCGCCAGCAGCCAAGATTGGAGCGGGGGGTTTCTCTACAATGAGCAGTTCTTC
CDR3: CASSQDWSGGFLYNEQFF

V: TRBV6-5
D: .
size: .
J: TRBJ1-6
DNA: TGTGCCAGCAGACCCCGACCCGTGAGGCATTCACCCCTCCACTTT
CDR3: CASRPRPVRHSPLHF

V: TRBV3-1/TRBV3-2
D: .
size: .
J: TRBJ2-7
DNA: TGTGCCAGCAGCCTGGCATTCGTTGACGAGCAGTACTTC
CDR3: CASSLAFVDEQYF

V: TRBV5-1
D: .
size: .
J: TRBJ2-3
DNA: TGCGCCAGCAGCTTGGTACAGGGTGGACCAGATACGCAGTATTTT
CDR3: CASSLVQGGPDTQYF

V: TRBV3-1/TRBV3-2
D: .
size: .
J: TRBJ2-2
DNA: TGTGCCAGCAGCCTGAAGGGGCTTAACACCGGGGAGCTGTTTTTT
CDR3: CASSLKGLNTGELFF

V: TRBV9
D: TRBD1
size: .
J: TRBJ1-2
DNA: TGTGCCAGCAGCCCCCGGGACAGGGCGGGCTACACCTTC
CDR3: CASSPRDRAGYTF

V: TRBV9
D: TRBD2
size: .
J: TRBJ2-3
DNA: TGTGCCAGCAGCTCCACTAGCGGGAGTGCAGATACGCAGTATTTT
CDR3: CASSSTSGSADTQYF

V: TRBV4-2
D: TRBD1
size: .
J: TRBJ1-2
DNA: TGTGCCAGCAGCCCTGGACAGGGATTATATGGCTACACCTTC
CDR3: CASSPGQGLYGYTF

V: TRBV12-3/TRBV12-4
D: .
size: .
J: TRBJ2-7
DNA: TGTGCCAGCAGTATCAGGGACGAGCAGTACTTC
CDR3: CASSIRDEQYF

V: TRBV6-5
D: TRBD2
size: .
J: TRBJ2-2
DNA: TGTGCCAGCAGTTACTCGGCGGGAGTGGCCGGGGAGCTGTTTTTT
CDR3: CASSYSAGVAGELFF

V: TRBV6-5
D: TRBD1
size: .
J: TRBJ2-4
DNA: TGTGCCAGCAGTTTGTCAGGGGGATCAGCCAAAAACATTCAGTACTTC
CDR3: CASSLSGGSAKNIQYF

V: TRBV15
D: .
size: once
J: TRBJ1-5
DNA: TGTGCCACAACGGACAGTAGCAATCAGCCCCAGCATTTT
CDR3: CATTDSSNQPQHF

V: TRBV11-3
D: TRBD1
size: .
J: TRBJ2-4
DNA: TGTGCCAGCAGCAACCCGACAGGGGGCGACATTCAGTACTTC
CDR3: CASSNPTGGDIQYF

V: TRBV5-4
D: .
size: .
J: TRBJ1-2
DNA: TGTGCCAGCAGCTTGTTTACAGGGTTTGATGGCTACACCTTC
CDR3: CASSLFTGFDGYTF

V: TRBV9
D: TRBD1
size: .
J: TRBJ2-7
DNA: TGTGCCAGCAGCGTAGTCCCGGGACAGGGGATCTACGAGCAGTACTTC
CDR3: CASSVVPGQGIYEQYF

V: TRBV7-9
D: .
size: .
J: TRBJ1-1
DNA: TGTGCCAGCATCCCCCCGGGGGGCGTAGAAGCTTTCTTT
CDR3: CASIPPGGVEAFF

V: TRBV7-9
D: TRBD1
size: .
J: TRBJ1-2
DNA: TGTGCCAGCAGCTCAATAAATTCTCCGGGACAGGGGTACTATGGCTACACCTTC
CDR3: CASSSINSPGQGYYGYTF

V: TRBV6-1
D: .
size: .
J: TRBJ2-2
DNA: TGTGCCAGCAGTGAAATCAGGGTTGGGTGGGTGTTTTTT
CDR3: CASSEIRVGWVFF

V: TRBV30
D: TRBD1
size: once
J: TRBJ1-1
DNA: TGTGCCTGGAGGACAGGGGGAGGTACTGAAGCTTTCTTT
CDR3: CAWRTGGGTEAFF

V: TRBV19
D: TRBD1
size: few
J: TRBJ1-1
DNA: TGTGCCAGCGGGCCCGATATGACAGGGTCTAGCACTGAAGCTTTCTTT
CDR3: CASGPDMTGSSTEAFF

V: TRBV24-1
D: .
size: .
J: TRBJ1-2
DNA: TGTGCCACCAGCGCGGATAACTATGGCTACACCTTC
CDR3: CATSADNYGYTF

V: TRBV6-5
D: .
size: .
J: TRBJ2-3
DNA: TGTGCCAGCAGTCGGACAGTCATCGATACGCAGTATTTT
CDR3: CASSRTVIDTQYF

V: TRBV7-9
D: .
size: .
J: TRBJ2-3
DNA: TGTGCCAGCAGCTTAGTGTCGGGTCCGACAGATACGCAGTATTTT
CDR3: CASSLVSGPTDTQYF

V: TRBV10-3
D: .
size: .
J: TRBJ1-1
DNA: TGTGCCATCAGTGGACAGGTTGAAGCTTTCTTT
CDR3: CAISGQVEAFF